Listed below are T cell receptor beta chains from one sample, sequenced in a study of shared clonotypes between healthy human individuals. Clones were read by immunoSEQ multiplex PCR, and TCRdb kept only the in-frame ones, dropping some. The repertoire holds roughly 2.6 million clones, more than 80% seen once, with more than 0.12% in the top ten. The sequencing input was naive CD4+ T cells sorted from blood. These receptors all come from a young man in good health. The CDR3 runs from the conserved cysteine through the conserved F or W. Fields, in order: CDR3 protein, CDR3 DNA, D gene, V gene, clone size, J gene. The D gene is left open where the match is weak. Size tells how often a clone was seen (once, few, many) or the class of an expanded clone, and some rows leave it out.

CARGTGGAGGNQPQHF TGTGCCAGGGGGACAGGGGGCGCGGGGGGCAATCAGCCCCAGCATTTT TRBD1 TRBV2 few TRBJ1-5
CATSRVSSVLYEQYF TGTGCCACCAGCAGAGTTTCTAGCGTGCTCTACGAGCAGTACTTC . TRBV15 once TRBJ2-7
CASSLSPGTATNEKLFF TGTGCCAGCAGTTTATCTCCTGGTACTGCAACTAATGAAAAACTGTTTTTT . TRBV27 . TRBJ1-4
CASSLGPSYEQYF TGTGCCAGCAGTTTAGGCCCCTCCTACGAGCAGTACTTC . TRBV28 . TRBJ2-7
CASSRGLAGGSEQFF TGTGCCAGCAGCCGGGGACTAGCGGGAGGGAGTGAGCAGTTCTTC TRBD2 TRBV11-3 . TRBJ2-1
CASKEVESSYEQYF TGTGCCAGCAAAGAGGTGGAGAGTTCCTACGAGCAGTACTTC . TRBV6-6 . TRBJ2-7
CASSSVIPYEQYF TGTGCCAGCAGTTCTGTTATACCCTACGAGCAGTACTTC . TRBV28 once TRBJ2-7
CASTIGPGDTEAFF TGTGCCAGCACCATCGGACCAGGTGACACTGAAGCTTTCTTT . TRBV6-6 . TRBJ1-1
CATSRGRNQETQYF TGTGCCACCAGCAGAGGCCGTAACCAAGAGACCCAGTACTTC . TRBV15 . TRBJ2-5
CASSDGFLSNQPQHF TGTGCCAGTAGTGACGGATTTTTGAGCAATCAGCCCCAGCATTTT . TRBV19 once TRBJ1-5
CASTHVAGGPREQYF TGCGCCAGCACCCACGTAGCGGGAGGGCCGAGGGAGCAGTACTTC TRBD2 TRBV10-1 . TRBJ2-7
CAWRGTGGLYTEAFF TGTGCCTGGAGAGGGACAGGGGGCTTGTACACTGAAGCTTTCTTT TRBD1 TRBV30 few TRBJ1-1
CASSEHPGFARDTQYF TGTGCCAGCAGTGAACACCCGGGATTTGCCCGGGATACGCAGTATTTT . TRBV6-1 . TRBJ2-3
CASRKGQGAPQETQYF TGTGCCAGCAGAAAAGGACAGGGGGCCCCTCAAGAGACCCAGTACTTC TRBD1 TRBV28 . TRBJ2-5
CASSRTSGYEQYF TGTGCCAGCAGCCGGACTAGCGGCTACGAGCAGTACTTC TRBD2 TRBV7-2 . TRBJ2-7
CASSLTLLSYEQYF TGTGCCAGCAGTCTGACATTACTCTCCTACGAGCAGTACTTC . TRBV27 . TRBJ2-7
CASSLGGQSYEQYF TGTGCCAGCAGTCTTGGGGGACAGTCCTACGAGCAGTACTTC TRBD1 TRBV7-2 . TRBJ2-7
CASVRTSGYEQYF TGTGCCAGCGTAAGGACTAGCGGCTACGAGCAGTACTTC TRBD2 TRBV6-1 . TRBJ2-7
CASSGSSRGYEQYF TGTGCCAGCAGTGGAAGCTCTCGTGGGTACGAGCAGTACTTC . TRBV28 . TRBJ2-7
CAISRGTEEQPQHF TGTGCCATCAGTCGGGGCACGGAAGAACAGCCCCAGCATTTT . TRBV10-3 . TRBJ1-5
CASTSLSIDTGELFF TGTGCCAGTACCTCCCTCTCAATAGACACCGGGGAGCTGTTTTTT . TRBV19 . TRBJ2-2
CASSPQMAESSNQPQHF TGTGCCAGCAGCCCCCAGATGGCAGAATCCAGCAATCAGCCCCAGCATTTT . TRBV7-9 . TRBJ1-5
CASTERETQYF TGTGCCAGCACCGAACGGGAGACCCAGTACTTC . TRBV2 . TRBJ2-5
CASSVTSYGYTF TGTGCCAGCAGTGTCACATCTTACGGCTACACCTTC . TRBV28 . TRBJ1-2
CASSDSGRGEAFF TGTGCCAGCAGTGACTCGGGACGCGGGGAGGCTTTCTTT . TRBV6-4 . TRBJ1-1
CASSGTGGPREQYF TGTGCCAGCAGTGGGACAGGGGGCCCTCGGGAGCAGTACTTC TRBD1 TRBV27 . TRBJ2-7
CASSLTASQETQYF TGTGCCAGCAGTTTGACAGCTTCCCAAGAGACCCAGTACTTC . TRBV6-5 . TRBJ2-5
CASSRDSRGSGNTIYF TGTGCCAGCAGTCGGGATTCTAGGGGCTCTGGAAACACCATATATTTT . TRBV7-8 . TRBJ1-3
CASSVDPSGGSYNEQFF TGTGCCAGCAGCGTAGATCCTAGCGGGGGTTCCTACAATGAGCAGTTCTTC TRBD2 TRBV9 . TRBJ2-1